The sample holds a few counts of the clone carrying this TCR beta chain. This sample stems from a study of blood T cell repertoires in COVID-19. Study-level information: Italy, Spain and the United States were the sources of the convalescent and acute COVID-19 samples. PBMCs, B-cell-depleted T cells, or T cells were the source of the cDNA or gDNA that made up the material.

Original processing methods: Amplification of reference gene primers was used by the study to estimate nucleated cell counts. Here immunoSEQ multiplex PCR was the method, and the copy in TCRdb shows in-frame clones only, minus some. The V and J calls and clone size were taken over from that table, and D and trimming were inferred from the DNA. The sample holds some 100,000 clones, about 90% seen once. The CDR3 has 18 residues. The trim removed 5 bases at V and 2 bases at J, leaving 13 bases unmatched. From germline, CDR1 is MNHEY and CDR2 SMNVEV (reference sequence). The source material was peripheral blood. The gene calls are TRBV27 and TRBJ2-7; 12 bases align to TRBD1. The clonotype originates from a human donor with active COVID-19. The donor label of this sample is uncertain. CDR3 in amino acids: CASSARDRGPQRAYEQYF. The CDR3, as DNA: TGTGCCAGCAGTGCCCGGGACAGGGGGCCCCAACGGGCCTACGAGCAGTACTTC.